Listed below are T cell receptor beta chains from one sample, sequenced in a study of CD8+CD57+ T cells in acquired aplastic anemia. TCRdb reprocessed the reads via MiXCR and lists one record per CDR3 protein. The table records about 160,000 distinct CDR3 sequences, around 40% of them present only once. The sequencing sample was made of sorted CD4+, CD8+, or CD8+CD57+ T cells (not recorded which) from PBMCs. These receptors all stem from a human donor in good health. Each CDR3 is given with its conserved first and last residue. The order of the fields is D gene, J gene, V gene, clone size, CDR3 protein, CDR3 DNA. The D gene is left open where the match is weak. Rows may omit the clone size; those that give it use once, few, many or a size class.

d_call: TRBD2; j_call: TRBJ2-7; v_call: TRBV24-1; clone_size: -; cdr3_aa: CAGSYSSGGSSYEQYF; cdr3_nt: TGTGCCGGCAGTTACTCTAGCGGGGGTTCTTCTTACGAGCAGTACTTC
d_call: -; j_call: TRBJ2-7; v_call: TRBV20-1; clone_size: -; cdr3_aa: CSATRGDLVENF; cdr3_nt: TGCAGTGCTACCAGGGGCGACCTGGTGGAGAACTTC
d_call: -; j_call: TRBJ1-6; v_call: TRBV5-4; clone_size: many; cdr3_aa: CASSLSDGGYSPLHF; cdr3_nt: TGTGCCAGCAGCCTAAGCGACGGAGGTTATTCACCCCTCCACTTT
d_call: -; j_call: TRBJ1-2; v_call: TRBV5-1; clone_size: many; cdr3_aa: CASTVAGAYGYTF; cdr3_nt: TGCGCCAGCACCGTGGCGGGGGCCTATGGCTACACCTTC
d_call: -; j_call: TRBJ2-7; v_call: TRBV5-1; clone_size: -; cdr3_aa: CASSFYIRSARDAVYEQYF; cdr3_nt: TGCGCCAGCAGCTTCTACATCCGCAGTGCTAGAGACGCAGTCTACGAGCAGTACTTC
d_call: -; j_call: TRBJ2-7; v_call: TRBV27; clone_size: many; cdr3_aa: CASKIFRGSGYEQYF; cdr3_nt: TGTGCCAGCAAGATCTTCAGGGGTTCCGGCTACGAGCAGTACTTC
d_call: -; j_call: TRBJ1-1; v_call: TRBV29-1; clone_size: many; cdr3_aa: CSVEVIGINTEAFF; cdr3_nt: TGCAGCGTTGAAGTTATCGGGATTAACACTGAAGCTTTCTTT
d_call: TRBD1; j_call: TRBJ2-5; v_call: TRBV20-1; clone_size: -; cdr3_aa: CSASLTGLPETQYF; cdr3_nt: TGCAGTGCTAGTTTGACAGGGTTGCCAGAGACCCAGTACTTC
d_call: -; j_call: TRBJ2-3; v_call: TRBV29-1; clone_size: -; cdr3_aa: CSVESQGTDTQYF; cdr3_nt: TGCAGCGTTGAATCTCAGGGGACAGATACGCAGTATTTT
d_call: -; j_call: TRBJ2-5; v_call: TRBV18; clone_size: -; cdr3_aa: CASSPSPGETQYF; cdr3_nt: TGTGCCAGCTCACCATCTCCGGGGGAGACCCAGTACTTC
d_call: -; j_call: TRBJ2-1; v_call: TRBV11-1; clone_size: -; cdr3_aa: CASSTRGLQGDEQFF; cdr3_nt: TGTGCCAGCAGCACTCGAGGACTACAAGGGGATGAGCAGTTCTTC
d_call: -; j_call: TRBJ1-4; v_call: TRBV7-9; clone_size: many; cdr3_aa: CASSSEAGKLFF; cdr3_nt: TGTGCCAGCAGCTCAGAGGCCGGAAAACTGTTTTTT
d_call: TRBD1; j_call: TRBJ2-7; v_call: TRBV30; clone_size: few; cdr3_aa: CAWSRLGQGYYEQYF; cdr3_nt: TGTGCCTGGAGTCGATTGGGACAGGGTTACTACGAGCAGTACTTC
d_call: -; j_call: TRBJ2-2; v_call: TRBV7-6; clone_size: many; cdr3_aa: CASSTTTANTGELFF; cdr3_nt: TGTGCCAGCAGCACCACGACAGCGAACACCGGGGAGCTGTTTTTT
d_call: -; j_call: TRBJ2-3; v_call: TRBV7-3; clone_size: -; cdr3_aa: CASSSVGGLDTQYF; cdr3_nt: TGTGCCAGCAGCTCCGTGGGGGGCCTTGATACGCAGTATTTT
d_call: -; j_call: TRBJ2-2; v_call: TRBV5-6; clone_size: -; cdr3_aa: CASSSSLNGGANTGELFF; cdr3_nt: TGTGCCAGCAGCTCTTCCTTGAATGGGGGCGCGAACACCGGGGAGCTGTTTTTT
d_call: TRBD1; j_call: TRBJ2-3; v_call: TRBV24-1; clone_size: -; cdr3_aa: CATSGGTGGMNTQYF; cdr3_nt: TGTGCCACCAGTGGAGGGACAGGGGGCATGAATACGCAGTATTTT
d_call: TRBD2; j_call: TRBJ2-1; v_call: TRBV10-3; clone_size: many; cdr3_aa: CAISASGVADNEQFF; cdr3_nt: TGTGCCATCAGCGCTAGCGGAGTGGCCGACAATGAGCAGTTCTTC
d_call: TRBD1; j_call: TRBJ1-5; v_call: TRBV4-1; clone_size: -; cdr3_aa: CASSQGDRAGAQPQHF; cdr3_nt: TGCGCCAGCAGCCAAGGGGACAGGGCAGGAGCTCAGCCCCAGCATTTT
d_call: -; j_call: TRBJ1-3; v_call: TRBV2; clone_size: once; cdr3_aa: CASSEESLFGNTIYF; cdr3_nt: TGTGCCAGCAGTGAAGAAAGCCTCTTCGGAAACACCATATATTTT
d_call: -; j_call: TRBJ1-3; v_call: TRBV24-1; clone_size: -; cdr3_aa: CATSDSPGNTIYF; cdr3_nt: TGTGCCACCAGTGATTCTCCCGGGAACACCATATATTTT
d_call: -; j_call: TRBJ1-5; v_call: TRBV12-5; clone_size: few; cdr3_aa: CAILVRGGRGGNQPQHF; cdr3_nt: TGTGCTATCCTGGTCCGCGGCGGGCGTGGTGGCAATCAGCCCCAGCATTTT
d_call: -; j_call: TRBJ1-1; v_call: TRBV20-1; clone_size: -; cdr3_aa: CSASEWRGAMNTEAFF; cdr3_nt: TGCAGTGCTAGCGAGTGGAGGGGAGCCATGAACACTGAAGCTTTCTTT
d_call: -; j_call: TRBJ1-2; v_call: TRBV13; clone_size: -; cdr3_aa: CASSLTEFNYGYTF; cdr3_nt: TGTGCCAGCAGCTTAACAGAATTCAACTATGGCTACACCTTC
d_call: -; j_call: TRBJ1-1; v_call: TRBV10-3; clone_size: once; cdr3_aa: CAISEPGAEAFF; cdr3_nt: TGTGCCATCAGTGAACCTGGGGCTGAAGCTTTCTTT
d_call: -; j_call: TRBJ2-5; v_call: TRBV14; clone_size: once; cdr3_aa: CASSQTYQETQYF; cdr3_nt: TGTGCCAGCAGCCAAACTTACCAAGAGACCCAGTACTTC
d_call: -; j_call: TRBJ2-5; v_call: TRBV28; clone_size: -; cdr3_aa: CATRIWGETQYF; cdr3_nt: TGTGCCACGCGGATTTGGGGCGAGACCCAGTACTTC
d_call: -; j_call: TRBJ1-2; v_call: TRBV7-8; clone_size: many; cdr3_aa: CASSFGTSNYGYTF; cdr3_nt: TGTGCCAGCAGCTTCGGGACATCTAACTATGGCTACACCTTC
d_call: TRBD1; j_call: TRBJ2-1; v_call: TRBV10-3; clone_size: -; cdr3_aa: CAISGGRGSSYNEQFF; cdr3_nt: TGTGCCATCAGTGGAGGCAGGGGGAGCTCCTACAATGAGCAGTTCTTC
d_call: -; j_call: TRBJ2-1; v_call: TRBV6-4; clone_size: many; cdr3_aa: CASSDSEKQSYNEQFF; cdr3_nt: TGTGCCAGCAGTGACTCGGAGAAGCAGTCCTACAATGAGCAGTTCTTC
d_call: -; j_call: TRBJ1-2; v_call: TRBV2; clone_size: -; cdr3_aa: CASSRLGASGYTF; cdr3_nt: TGTGCCAGCAGCCGACTGGGGGCGAGTGGCTACACCTTC
d_call: -; j_call: TRBJ2-5; v_call: TRBV5-8; clone_size: many; cdr3_aa: CASSLGRVSRETQYF; cdr3_nt: TGTGCCAGCAGCTTGGGGAGGGTTAGTCGGGAGACCCAGTACTTC
d_call: TRBD1; j_call: TRBJ1-1; v_call: TRBV10-3; clone_size: few; cdr3_aa: CAIRQGADTEAFF; cdr3_nt: TGTGCCATTCGACAGGGGGCGGACACTGAAGCTTTCTTT
d_call: -; j_call: TRBJ1-4; v_call: TRBV2; clone_size: -; cdr3_aa: CASSGYEKLFF; cdr3_nt: TGTGCCAGCAGTGGATATGAAAAACTGTTTTTT
d_call: -; j_call: TRBJ1-5; v_call: TRBV30; clone_size: -; cdr3_aa: CAWNQGNQPQHF; cdr3_nt: TGTGCCTGGAATCAGGGCAATCAGCCCCAGCATTTT
d_call: TRBD1; j_call: TRBJ2-3; v_call: TRBV7-3; clone_size: many; cdr3_aa: CASSLDGTGADTQYF; cdr3_nt: TGTGCCAGCAGCTTAGACGGGACAGGGGCGGATACGCAGTATTTT
d_call: -; j_call: TRBJ2-3; v_call: TRBV24-1; clone_size: -; cdr3_aa: CATRQTDTQYF; cdr3_nt: TGTGCCACCAGACAGACAGATACGCAGTATTTT
d_call: TRBD1; j_call: TRBJ1-1; v_call: TRBV2; clone_size: medium-sized; cdr3_aa: CASATGLNTEAFF; cdr3_nt: TGTGCCAGTGCGACAGGGTTGAACACTGAAGCTTTCTTT
d_call: TRBD1; j_call: TRBJ2-1; v_call: TRBV9; clone_size: many; cdr3_aa: CASSVDRGTYNEQFF; cdr3_nt: TGTGCCAGCAGCGTCGACAGGGGCACCTACAATGAGCAGTTCTTC
d_call: -; j_call: TRBJ2-2; v_call: TRBV7-8; clone_size: few; cdr3_aa: CASSLGGWGTGELFF; cdr3_nt: TGTGCCAGCAGCTTAGGGGGTTGGGGGACCGGGGAGCTGTTTTTT
d_call: -; j_call: TRBJ1-1; v_call: TRBV2; clone_size: many; cdr3_aa: CASNLNTEAFF; cdr3_nt: TGTGCCAGCAATTTGAACACTGAAGCTTTCTTT
d_call: TRBD2; j_call: TRBJ2-3; v_call: TRBV24-1; clone_size: -; cdr3_aa: CATSAPMSGSGGTDTQYF; cdr3_nt: TGTGCCACCAGTGCCCCGATGAGCGGCAGCGGGGGGACAGATACGCAGTATTTT
d_call: -; j_call: TRBJ1-2; v_call: TRBV30; clone_size: -; cdr3_aa: CAWSAQRGYGYTF; cdr3_nt: TGTGCCTGGAGTGCCCAGCGTGGCTATGGCTACACCTTC
d_call: -; j_call: TRBJ2-7; v_call: TRBV2; clone_size: many; cdr3_aa: CASKLLSSHEQYF; cdr3_nt: TGTGCCAGCAAATTACTATCTTCCCACGAGCAGTACTTC
d_call: -; j_call: TRBJ1-3; v_call: TRBV10-2; clone_size: few; cdr3_aa: CAIRDAVGTGNTIYF; cdr3_nt: TGTGCCATCAGAGACGCGGTGGGGACAGGAAACACCATATATTTT